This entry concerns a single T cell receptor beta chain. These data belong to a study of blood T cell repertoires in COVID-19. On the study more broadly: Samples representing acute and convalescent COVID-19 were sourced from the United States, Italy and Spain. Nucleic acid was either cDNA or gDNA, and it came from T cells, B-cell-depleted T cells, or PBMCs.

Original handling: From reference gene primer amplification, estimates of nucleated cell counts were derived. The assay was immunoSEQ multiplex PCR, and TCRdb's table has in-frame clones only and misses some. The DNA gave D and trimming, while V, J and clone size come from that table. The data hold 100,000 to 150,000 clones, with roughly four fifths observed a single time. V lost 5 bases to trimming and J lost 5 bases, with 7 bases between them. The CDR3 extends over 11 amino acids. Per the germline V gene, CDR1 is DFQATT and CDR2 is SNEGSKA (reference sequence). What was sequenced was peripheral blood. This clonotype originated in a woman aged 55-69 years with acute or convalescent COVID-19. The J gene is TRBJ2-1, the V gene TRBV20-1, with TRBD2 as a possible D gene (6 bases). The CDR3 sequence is CSAGLNNEQFF. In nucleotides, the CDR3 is TGCAGTGCTGGACTAAACAATGAGCAGTTCTTC.